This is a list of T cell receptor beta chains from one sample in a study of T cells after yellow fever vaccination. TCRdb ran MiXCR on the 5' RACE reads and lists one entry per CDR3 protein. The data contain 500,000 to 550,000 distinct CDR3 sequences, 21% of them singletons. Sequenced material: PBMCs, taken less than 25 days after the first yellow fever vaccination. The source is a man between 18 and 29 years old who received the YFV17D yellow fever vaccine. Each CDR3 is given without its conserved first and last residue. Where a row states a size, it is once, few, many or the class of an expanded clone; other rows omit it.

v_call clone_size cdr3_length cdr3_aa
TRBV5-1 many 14 ASSLGVNRMNTEAF
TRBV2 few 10 ASGTDRNIQY
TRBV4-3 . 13 ASSQSPDGYNEQF
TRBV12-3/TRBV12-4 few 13 ASTQSRGGWETQY
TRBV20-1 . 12 SARITVIQETQY
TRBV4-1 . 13 ASSPLHRGNQPQH
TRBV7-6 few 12 ASSLSQPSLELF
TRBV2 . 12 ASSLAQGATEAF
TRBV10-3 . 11 AIKKEGATEAF
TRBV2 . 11 ASPTGMNTEAF
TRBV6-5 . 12 ASSYRGSTYEQY
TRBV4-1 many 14 ASSQGFRTSRETQY
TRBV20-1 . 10 SAGWRRETQY
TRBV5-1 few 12 ASSLGGWSDTQY